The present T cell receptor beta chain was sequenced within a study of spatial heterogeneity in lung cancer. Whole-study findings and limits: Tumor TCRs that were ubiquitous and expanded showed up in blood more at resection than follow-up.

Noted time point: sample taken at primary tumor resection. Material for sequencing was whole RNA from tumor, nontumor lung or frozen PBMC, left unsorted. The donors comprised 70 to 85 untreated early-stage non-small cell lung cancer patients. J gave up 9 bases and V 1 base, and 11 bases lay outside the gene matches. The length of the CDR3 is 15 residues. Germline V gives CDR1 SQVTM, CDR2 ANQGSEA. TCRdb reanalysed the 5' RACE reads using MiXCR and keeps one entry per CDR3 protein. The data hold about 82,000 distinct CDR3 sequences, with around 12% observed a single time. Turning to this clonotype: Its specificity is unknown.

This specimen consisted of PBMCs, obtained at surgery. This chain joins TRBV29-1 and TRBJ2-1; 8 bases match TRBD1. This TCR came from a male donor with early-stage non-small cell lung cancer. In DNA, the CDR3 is TGCAGCGTTGAAGTTAGAGGACAGGGCGGCGGTGAGCAGTTCTTC. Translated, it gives CSVEVRGQGGGEQFF.